The 29 T cell receptor beta chains given below trace back to one sample, sequenced in a study of T cell changes during pregnancy in multiple sclerosis. The protocol was immunoSEQ multiplex PCR, while the TCRdb copy is restricted to in-frame clones and leaves out a portion. The repertoire holds tens of thousands of clones, about 91% seen once, with roughly 0.2% in the top ten. Sequencing used CD4+ T cells from peripheral blood mononuclear cells, obtained in the second trimester of pregnancy. The source of these receptors is a female donor with multiple sclerosis, enrolled in a pregnancy study.

V usage is TRBV5-1 and J usage is TRBJ2-7, with a weak D call TRBD1 (6 bases). The CDR3 runs 17 residues. Per germline, CDR1 SGHRS and CDR2 YFSETQ. Trimming removed 2 bases from V and 3 bases from J, with 21 bases in between. The CDR3 region has the DNA TGCGCCAGCAGCTTCCAGGCCGCCCGTCGACAGGACTACGAGCAGTACTTC. Its protein is CASSFQAARRQDYEQYF.

The chain uses TRBV30 and TRBJ2-1, with 14 bases lining up with TRBD2. With V trimmed by 3 bases and J by 7 bases, 5 bases remained unmatched. The CDR3 loop spans 15 amino acids. CDR1 and CDR2 from the germline V gene are GTSNPN and SVGIG (reference sequence). This CDR3 reads CAWRKTSGGANEQFF. The CDR3 DNA reads TGTGCCTGGAGGAAGACTAGCGGGGGGGCGAATGAGCAGTTCTTC.

Only one count was recorded for this clone. The chain couples TRBV2 to TRBJ1-5, with D possibly being TRBD1 (5 bases). There are 14 residues in the CDR3. The ends were cut back, 3 bases at V and 4 bases at J, with 10 bases in the middle. Germline lookup yields CDR1 SNHLY and CDR2 FYNNEI. The CDR3: CASSESGINQPQHF. CDR3 bases: TGTGCCAGCAGTGAGTCAGGGATTAATCAGCCCCAGCATTTT.

The J gene is TRBJ2-5, the V gene TRBV7-3; 8 positions match TRBD2. Germline V gene sequence: CDR1 SGHTA, CDR2 FQGTGA. Germline trimming cut 2 bases from V and 1 base from J; bases unmatched to any gene: 3. This CDR3 is 15 amino acids long. The CDR3 sequence is CASSLHGTSQETQYF. In DNA form, the CDR3 reads TGTGCCAGCAGCTTACACGGGACTAGCCAAGAGACCCAGTACTTC. Filled out from reference TRBV7-3 and TRBJ2-5, the complete variable domain reads GAGVSQTPSNKVTEKGKYVELRCDPISGHTALYWYRQSLGQGPEFLIYFQGTGAADDSGLPNDRFFAVRPEGSVSTLKIQRTERGDSAVYLCASSLHGTSQETQYFGPGTRLLVL.

This chain connects TRBV6-5 to TRBJ2-3; a possible D gene is TRBD1 (6 bases). Germline V gene sequence: CDR1 MNHEY, CDR2 SVGAGI. The CDR3 has 13 residues. V shed 0 bases and J shed 7 bases, with 8 bases lying between them. CDR3 sequence: CASSYSQGYTQYF. The CDR3 DNA sequence: TGTGCCAGCAGTTACTCCCAGGGGTATACGCAGTATTTT.

This rearrangement joins TRBV27 to TRBJ2-7, with 7 bases aligning to TRBD2. V lost 10 bases and J lost 5; bases outside the gene matches: 11. The germline gives CDR1 MNHEY, CDR2 SMNVEV (reference sequence). The CDR3 covers 13 residues. The DNA of the CDR3 is TGTGCCATCCCCGGGACTATAAATAACGAGCAGTACTTC. Translated, it gives CAIPGTINNEQYF.

There are a few counts of this clone. This chain links TRBV7-6 with TRBJ1-1; tentatively, D is TRBD1 (5 bases). V gave up 7 bases and J gave up 3 bases, with 12 bases separating them. The V gene's germline CDR1 is SGHVS and CDR2 FNYEAQ. This CDR3 has 13 amino acids. The CDR3 DNA is TGTGCCAGCAAGGGGTGGGGGGACACTGAAGCTTTCTTT. It encodes CASKGWGDTEAFF.

J is TRBJ1-2 and V is TRBV7-9, with D perhaps TRBD1 (5 bases). Trimming stripped 3 bases from V and 8 bases from J, with 13 bases between. CDR3 size: 13 residues. The V gene's germline CDR1 is SEHNR and CDR2 FQNEAQ (reference sequence). DNA of the CDR3: TGTGCCAGCAGCTTGTTCGGGGGAGACGGCTACACCTTC. As protein: CASSLFGGDGYTF.

The rearrangement links TRBV27 to TRBJ1-1, with a weak D call TRBD1 (6 bases). The germline CDR1 and CDR2 sequences are MNHEY and SMNVEV (reference sequence). V shed 3 bases and J shed 1 base, with 15 bases lying between them. The CDR3 sequence is 16 residues long. The CDR3 reads CASSFSLGGANTEAFF. DNA for the CDR3: TGTGCCAGCAGTTTTAGTCTAGGGGGGGCGAACACTGAAGCTTTCTTT.

The chain recombines TRBV5-1 with TRBJ1-1; D remains ambiguous. Germline V gene sequence: CDR1 SGHRS, CDR2 YFSETQ. The CDR3 runs 14 residues. V was shortened by 0 bases and J by 5 bases, with 11 bases between the two germline ends. The chain's CDR3 is CASSLAFRSTEAFF. The CDR3 nucleotides are TGCGCCAGCAGCTTGGCTTTTCGGTCAACTGAAGCTTTCTTT.

This chain connects TRBV6-1 to TRBJ1-3; 11 nucleotides line up with TRBD1. J gave up 2 bases and V 2 bases, and 5 bases lay outside the gene matches. The germline gives CDR1 MNHNS, CDR2 SASEGT. The CDR3 covers 17 residues. The CDR3: CASSEWGQGDPGNTIYF. CDR3 in DNA: TGTGCCAGCAGTGAATGGGGACAGGGGGACCCTGGAAACACCATATATTTT.

The rearrangement links TRBV10-3 to TRBJ2-7; 11 nucleotides align to TRBD1. The CDR3 runs 16 residues. V was pared by 4 bases and J by 7 bases, with 12 bases of the junction left unmatched. Germline V gene data show CDR1 as ENHRY and CDR2 as SYGVKD. CDR3 protein: CAISAEGQGAVGEQYF. In DNA, the CDR3 is TGTGCCATCAGTGCTGAAGGACAGGGGGCTGTAGGGGAGCAGTACTTC.

The CDR3 reads CASSEVKGQLAKNIQYF. CDR3 nucleotide sequence: TGTGCCAGCAGTGAAGTTAAGGGACAGCTAGCCAAAAACATTCAGTACTTC. The V gene is TRBV6-1, the J gene TRBJ2-4, with TRBD1 identical over 7 bases. Unmatched junction bases numbered 6, after V lost 1 base and J lost 0 bases. There are 17 residues in the CDR3. The germline V gene has CDR1 MNHNS and CDR2 SASEGT.

The chain employs TRBV5-1 and TRBJ1-2, with D maybe TRBD1 (5 bases). The CDR3 has 16 residues. Germline CDR1 is SGHRS and CDR2 is YFSETQ. V lost 6 bases and J lost 3, with 21 bases in between. CDR3 in DNA: TGCGCCAGCACATACTCCCCGGGACTTACCCACTATGGCTACACCTTC. It is translated as CASTYSPGLTHYGYTF.

The rearrangement joins TRBV5-6 to TRBJ2-1; TRBD2 is a possible D gene (6 bases). The CDR3 has 17 amino acids. Germline CDR1 and CDR2: SGHDT and YYEEEE. Trimming took 0 bases from V and 2 from J, leaving 15 bases between them. CDR3: CASSLAYGRAAYNEQFF. The CDR3 nucleotides read TGTGCCAGCAGCTTGGCCTACGGGAGAGCAGCCTACAATGAGCAGTTCTTC.

This chain connects TRBV19 to TRBJ2-1; 7 bases line up with TRBD1. Germline values: CDR1 LNHDA, CDR2 SQIVND (reference sequence). J was trimmed by 5 bases and V by 5 bases; bases with no gene match: 3. The CDR3 runs 13 residues. CDR3 sequence reads: CASSGDSHNEQFF. The CDR3 nucleotides read TGTGCCAGTAGTGGGGACAGCCACAATGAGCAGTTCTTC.

The V call is TRBV27, the J call TRBJ1-5; D might be TRBD1 (5 bases). Per germline, CDR1 MNHEY and CDR2 SMNVEV (reference sequence). CDR3 length: 13 amino acids. Trimming shortened V by 1 base and J by 6 bases, and 7 bases separated the two germline ends. CDR3 in amino acids: CASSLFRGQPQHF. The CDR3 nucleotides are TGTGCCAGCAGTTTATTTAGGGGTCAGCCCCAGCATTTT.

This clone has just one count. This chain's CDR3 is CASGLVVRGRNYGYTF. The DNA of the CDR3 is TGTGCTAGTGGTTTGGTGGTAAGGGGCCGGAACTATGGCTACACCTTC. J is TRBJ1-2 and V is TRBV12-5; the D gene is possibly TRBD1 (5 bases). CDR1 is LGHNT, CDR2 FRNRAP, per germline. The length of the CDR3 is 16 residues. Trimming took off 0 bases at V and 2 bases at J, with 13 bases between the two ends.

This chain links TRBV5-4 with TRBJ2-3, with TRBD1 matching 9 bases. Unmatched junction bases numbered 3, after V lost 4 bases and J lost 3 bases. The CDR3 is 14 amino acids. Germline V gives CDR1 SGHNT, CDR2 YYREEE (reference sequence). DNA of the CDR3: TGTGCCAGCAGCCCGGACAGGGGTACAGATACGCAGTATTTT. It translates to CASSPDRGTDTQYF.

The V gene is TRBV9, the J gene TRBJ1-2; no reliable D call. The CDR3 spans 13 residues. Deletions cut 0 bases from V and 7 bases from J, with 10 bases between. Germline values: CDR1 SGDLS, CDR2 YYNGEE. CDR3 DNA sequence: TGTGCCAGCAGCGTAGGAGGAACTAGTGGCTACACCTTC. This codes for CASSVGGTSGYTF.

CDR3: CASSASGGNTGELFF. As DNA, the CDR3 is TGTGCCAGCAGTGCTAGCGGGGGCAACACCGGGGAGCTGTTTTTT. J is TRBJ2-2 and V is TRBV6-4, with 10 bases identical to TRBD2. The CDR3 is made up of 15 amino acids. Per the germline V gene, CDR1 is MRHNA and CDR2 is SNTAGT. V lost 4 bases and J lost 2; bases outside the gene matches: 1.

The chain uses TRBV5-1 and TRBJ1-1, with TRBD1 identical over 8 bases. The CDR3 consists of 15 residues. Germline V gene data show CDR1 as SGHRS and CDR2 as YFSETQ. After removal of 3 bases from V and 5 bases from J, the junction contained 9 bases not matched to a gene. DNA for the CDR3: TGCGCCAGCAGCTCCCATCGACAGGGGTGGACTGAAGCTTTCTTT. Translating it yields CASSSHRQGWTEAFF.

V gene TRBV27 combines with J gene TRBJ1-5; maybe TRBD1 (5 bases). V lost 5 bases to trimming and J lost 0 bases, with 17 bases between them. CDR3 length: 17 amino acids. Germline V CDR1 and CDR2: MNHEY, SMNVEV (reference sequence). In nucleotides, the CDR3 is TGTGCCAGCAGTCCCAGATACGACAGATATAGCAATCAGCCCCAGCATTTT. Its translation: CASSPRYDRYSNQPQHF.

This clone was counted once. The V call is TRBV5-1, the J call TRBJ2-1; the D is unclear. In germline, CDR1 is SGHRS, CDR2 YFSETQ. V was cut by 2 bases and J by 6 bases, with 9 bases left in between. This CDR3 region has 13 residues. CDR3 coding DNA: TGCGCCAGCAGCTTCGGGTACCGCAATGAGCAGTTCTTC. Translated: CASSFGYRNEQFF.

The chain links TRBV13 to TRBJ2-1; 8 bases match TRBD2. The CDR3 is made up of 16 amino acids. Germline assignment: CDR1 PRHDT and CDR2 FYEKMQ (reference sequence). V shed 3 bases, J shed 5 bases, and the junction held 9 bases outside the gene matches. The CDR3 loop is CASSFVFSGVHNEQFF. In DNA, the CDR3 is TGTGCCAGCAGCTTCGTTTTTAGCGGGGTCCACAATGAGCAGTTCTTC. The full variable domain, completed using reference TRBV13 and TRBJ2-1, is AAGVIQSPRHLIKEKRETATLKCYPIPRHDTVYWYQQGPGQDPQFLISFYEKMQSDKGSIPDRFSAQQFSDYHSELNMSSLELGDSALYFCASSFVFSGVHNEQFFGPGTRLTVL.

The rearrangement uses TRBV5-4 and TRBJ1-2; TRBD1 is a possible D gene (6 bases). Germline loops: CDR1 SGHNT, CDR2 YYREEE (reference sequence). V lost 1 base, J lost 3 bases, and 10 bases lay in between. The CDR3 length is 14 residues. The CDR3 is CASSLQGWDYGYTF. CDR3 DNA: TGTGCCAGCAGCTTGCAGGGGTGGGACTATGGCTACACCTTC.

This clone occurred once. V gene TRBV7-2 combines with J gene TRBJ2-5, with 7 positions matching TRBD1. V lost 5 bases, J lost 4 bases, and 10 bases stayed unmatched. The CDR3 runs 15 residues. Per the germline V gene, CDR1 is SGHTA and CDR2 is FQGNSA. The CDR3 protein is CASSIETGRRETQYF. In nucleotides, the CDR3 is TGTGCCAGCAGCATTGAGACAGGGCGGCGAGAGACCCAGTACTTC.

The chain is built from TRBV10-2 and TRBJ2-2, with 9 bases lining up with TRBD2. This CDR3 contains 16 residues. The germline V gene has CDR1 WSHSY and CDR2 SAAADI. V lost 6 bases, J lost 5 bases, and 10 bases stayed unmatched. CDR3 residues: CASRILVAGVTGELFF. The CDR3, as DNA: TGCGCCAGCAGAATACTAGTAGCGGGGGTGACCGGGGAGCTGTTTTTT.

The chain employs TRBV7-2 and TRBJ2-5; TRBD2 matches 13 bases. This CDR3 is built from 17 residues. Germline V gives CDR1 SGHTA, CDR2 FQGNSA. V lost 6 bases, J lost 2 bases, and 9 bases stayed unmatched. As DNA, the CDR3 is TGTGCCAGCAGTTTAAACCGGGGACTAGCGGGGCAAGAGACCCAGTACTTC. This gives the protein CASSLNRGLAGQETQYF.